This is a list of T cell receptor beta chains from one sample in a study of blood T cell repertoires in COVID-19. The assay was immunoSEQ multiplex PCR, and TCRdb's table has in-frame clones only and misses some. Of under 150,000 clones listed, more than 75% are singletons. Sample: PBMCs or T cells enriched from blood (not recorded which). The receptors derive from a woman aged 25 to 39 with acute COVID-19. Each CDR3 is given with its conserved first and last residue. Fields, in order: D gene, J gene, V gene, clone size, CDR3 protein, CDR3 DNA. The D gene is left open where the match is weak. Size values are once, few and many counts, or a class for expanded clones, and some rows have none.

d_call: TRBD2
j_call: TRBJ2-2
v_call: TRBV5-1
clone_size: .
cdr3_aa: CASSLVVSRGAGELFF
cdr3_nt: TGCGCCAGCAGCTTGGTGGTCTCCCGGGGGGCCGGGGAGCTGTTTTTT

d_call: TRBD2
j_call: TRBJ2-3
v_call: TRBV15
clone_size: .
cdr3_aa: CATSRGTSALKTGTDTQYF
cdr3_nt: TGTGCCACCAGCAGAGGGACTAGCGCCCTGAAGACCGGCACAGATACGCAGTATTTT

d_call: .
j_call: TRBJ1-2
v_call: TRBV30
clone_size: once
cdr3_aa: CAWSQSGQLFYGYTF
cdr3_nt: TGTGCCTGGAGTCAATCAGGGCAGCTATTTTATGGCTACACCTTC

d_call: .
j_call: TRBJ2-6
v_call: TRBV19
clone_size: .
cdr3_aa: CASSRAGAVSGANVLTF
cdr3_nt: TGTGCCAGTAGTAGGGCAGGTGCTGTCTCTGGGGCCAACGTCCTGACTTTC

d_call: TRBD2
j_call: TRBJ2-7
v_call: TRBV7-2
clone_size: few
cdr3_aa: CASSFLLAGVGQYF
cdr3_nt: TGTGCCAGCAGCTTTCTCCTAGCGGGGGTCGGACAGTACTTC

d_call: TRBD2
j_call: TRBJ2-7
v_call: TRBV9
clone_size: .
cdr3_aa: CASSVETSGIYEQYF
cdr3_nt: TGTGCCAGCAGCGTAGAAACTAGCGGGATCTACGAGCAGTACTTC

d_call: .
j_call: TRBJ1-2
v_call: TRBV28
clone_size: .
cdr3_aa: CASSSLGGSYTF
cdr3_nt: TGTGCCAGCAGTAGTCTCGGGGGGAGCTACACCTTC

d_call: .
j_call: TRBJ2-7
v_call: TRBV21-1
clone_size: .
cdr3_aa: CASSDTSGSSYEQYF
cdr3_nt: TGTGCCAGCAGCGATACTAGCGGGAGCTCCTACGAGCAGTACTTC

d_call: .
j_call: TRBJ2-2
v_call: TRBV7-2
clone_size: .
cdr3_aa: CASSRVENTGELFF
cdr3_nt: TGTGCCAGCAGCCGCGTTGAGAACACCGGGGAGCTGTTTTTT

d_call: TRBD1
j_call: TRBJ1-2
v_call: TRBV28
clone_size: .
cdr3_aa: CASSQGAGGLVYGYTF
cdr3_nt: TGTGCCAGCAGTCAAGGGGCAGGGGGCTTAGTATATGGCTACACCTTC